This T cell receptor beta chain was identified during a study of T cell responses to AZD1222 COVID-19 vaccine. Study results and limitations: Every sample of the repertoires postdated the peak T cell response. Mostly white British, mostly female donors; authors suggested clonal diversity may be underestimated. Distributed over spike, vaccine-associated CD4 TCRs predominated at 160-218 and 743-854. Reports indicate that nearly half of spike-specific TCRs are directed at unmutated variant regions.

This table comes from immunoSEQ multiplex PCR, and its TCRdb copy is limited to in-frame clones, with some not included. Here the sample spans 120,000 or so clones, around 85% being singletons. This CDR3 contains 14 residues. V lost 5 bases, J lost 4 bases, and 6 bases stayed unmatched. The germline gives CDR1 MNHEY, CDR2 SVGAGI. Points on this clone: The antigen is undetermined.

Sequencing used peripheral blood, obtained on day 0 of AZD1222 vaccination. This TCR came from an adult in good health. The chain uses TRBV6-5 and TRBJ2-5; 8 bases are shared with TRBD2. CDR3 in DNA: TGTGCCAGCAGTCGAGCGGGAGTGAGAGAGACCCAGTACTTC. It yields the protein CASSRAGVRETQYF.